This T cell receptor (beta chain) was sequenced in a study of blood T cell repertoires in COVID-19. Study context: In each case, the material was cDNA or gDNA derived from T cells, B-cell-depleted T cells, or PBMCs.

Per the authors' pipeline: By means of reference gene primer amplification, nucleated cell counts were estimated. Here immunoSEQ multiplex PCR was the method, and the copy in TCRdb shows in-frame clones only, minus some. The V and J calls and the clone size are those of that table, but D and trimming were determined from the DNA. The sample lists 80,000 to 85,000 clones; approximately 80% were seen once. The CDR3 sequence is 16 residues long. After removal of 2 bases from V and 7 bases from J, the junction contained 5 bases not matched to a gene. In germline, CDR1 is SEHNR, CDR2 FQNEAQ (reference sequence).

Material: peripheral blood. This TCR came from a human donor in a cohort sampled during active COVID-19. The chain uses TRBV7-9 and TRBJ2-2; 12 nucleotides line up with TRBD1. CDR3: CASSLYGTGGIGELFF. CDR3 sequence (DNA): TGTGCCAGCAGCTTATACGGGACAGGGGGCATCGGGGAGCTGTTTTTT. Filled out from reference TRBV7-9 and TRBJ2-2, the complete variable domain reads DTGVSQNPRHKITKRGQNVTFRCDPISEHNRLYWYRQTLGQGPEFLTYFQNEAQLEKSRLLSDRFSAERPKGSFSTLEIQRTEQGDSAMYLCASSLYGTGGIGELFFGEGSRLTVL.